A single sample is the source of the 24 T cell receptor beta chains below, sequenced in a study of sequential checkpoint blockade in melanoma. This table comes from immunoSEQ multiplex PCR, and its TCRdb copy is limited to in-frame clones, with some not included. The sample yields fewer than 15,000 clones, roughly 76% seen once. Treatment meaning: randomized to nivolumab then ipilimumab (arm A) or the reverse (arm B). Material: CD8+ T cells sorted from blood (inferred from file names), obtained from a patient given nivolumab and ipilimumab in sequence. The receptors were sampled from a human patient with melanoma. Some clones in this sample may be carry-over from other donors' samples.

This CDR3 is CASSSPGRGDYNEQFF. In DNA, the CDR3 is TGTGCCAGCAGCTCCCCCGGACGCGGGGACTACAATGAGCAGTTCTTC. V is TRBV9 and J is TRBJ2-1; D is perhaps TRBD2 (6 bases). The V end lost 4 bases, the J end lost 3 bases, and 17 bases lay between the germline ends. Germline V lookup: CDR1 SGDLS, CDR2 YYNGEE. This CDR3 is built from 16 residues.

This clone was seen just once. V is TRBV5-4 and J is TRBJ2-7, with TRBD1 identical over 8 bases. Germline V CDR1 and CDR2: SGHNT, YYREEE (reference sequence). J was trimmed by 4 bases and V by 3 bases; bases with no gene match: 3. CDR3 length: 13 residues. The CDR3: CASSSDRGYEQYF. DNA of the CDR3: TGTGCCAGCAGCTCCGACAGGGGATACGAGCAGTACTTC.

The genes are TRBV5-1 and TRBJ2-3; 10 bases agree with TRBD2. The germline CDR1 and CDR2 sequences are SGHRS and YFSETQ. The trim removed 9 bases at V and 0 bases at J, leaving 13 bases unmatched. The CDR3 has 17 residues. The CDR3 nucleotides are TGCGCCACCCAAGGGGGGGCTAGCGGGGGTAGCACAGATACGCAGTATTTT. Protein product: CATQGGASGGSTDTQYF.

The chain is built from TRBV6-5 and TRBJ2-7; TRBD1 matches 8 bases. Unmatched junction bases numbered 9, after V lost 5 bases and J lost 3 bases. CDR3 length equals 15 residues. The V gene's germline CDR1 is MNHEY and CDR2 SVGAGI. DNA of the CDR3: TGTGCCAGCAGTCACAAATCTGACAGGGGCTACGAGCAGTACTTC. This translates into CASSHKSDRGYEQYF.

The V call is TRBV19, the J call TRBJ2-1; 8 bases are shared with TRBD2. With 5 bases clipped from V and 8 bases from J, the junction kept 8 bases outside the gene matches. The CDR3 extends over 14 amino acids. Germline CDR1 reads LNHDA; CDR2 reads SQIVND (reference sequence). In nucleotides, the CDR3 is TGTGCCAGTAGTTCGGGGGGGGCCAGCCATGAGCAGTTCTTC. The encoded protein is CASSSGGASHEQFF.

The rearrangement uses TRBV5-1 and TRBJ2-5, with TRBD2 identical over 13 bases. V lost 3 bases to trimming and J lost 5 bases; unmatched junction nucleotides: 4. The CDR3 loop spans 15 amino acids. Germline V gives CDR1 SGHRS, CDR2 YFSETQ. CDR3: CASSWTSGGPETQYF. CDR3 coding DNA: TGCGCCAGCAGCTGGACTAGCGGGGGACCTGAGACCCAGTACTTC.

J is TRBJ2-3 and V is TRBV7-2, with 10 bases lining up with TRBD2. CDR1 and CDR2 from the germline V gene are SGHTA and FQGNSA. The CDR3 is 19 amino acids. Trimming removed 0 bases from V and 1 base from J; junction bases left unmatched: 10. CDR3 region: CASSLAPVERGGGTDTQYF. CDR3 in DNA: TGTGCCAGCAGCTTAGCCCCGGTCGAGCGGGGGGGCGGCACAGATACGCAGTATTTT.

This clone has a handful of counts. V usage is TRBV9 and J usage is TRBJ1-2, with TRBD1 as a possible D gene (5 bases). V was clipped by 1 base and J by 4 bases, with 11 bases between them. The germline V gene has CDR1 SGDLS and CDR2 YYNGEE. This CDR3 is 14 amino acids long. The CDR3 sequence: CASSVKDSSYGYTF. In DNA form, the CDR3 reads TGTGCCAGCAGCGTAAAAGACAGTAGCTATGGCTACACCTTC.

The chain uses TRBV5-3 and TRBJ2-5; D perhaps matches TRBD1 (5 bases). Judging by the DNA end, TRBJ2-7 fits better; the J call may be wrong. TRBV5-3 is known as an ORF, though its function is uncertain. The CDR3 consists of 16 residues. The CDR3 here is CARSLEYHRFSYEQYF. As DNA, the CDR3 is TGTGCCAGAAGCTTGGAATATCACAGGTTCTCCTACGAGCAGTACTTC.

The CDR3 DNA is TGTGCCCCCGGAGGCTCGGAGGCTTTCTTT. Protein: CAPGGSEAFF. The rearrangement uses TRBV9 and TRBJ1-1; D gene unclear. Germline V CDR1 and CDR2: SGDLS, YYNGEE. The CDR3 covers 10 residues. The germline V and J ends were trimmed by 10 bases and 11 bases, with 15 bases remaining between them.

This sequence joins TRBV5-6 and TRBJ2-7, with D possibly matching TRBD1 (6 bases). Trimming took off 5 bases at V and 5 bases at J, with 17 bases between the two ends. Per the germline V gene, CDR1 is SGHDT and CDR2 is YYEEEE. This CDR3 has 14 residues. CDR3 bases: TGTGCCAGCAGAAATTCAGGGGAACAGAACGAGCAGTACTTC. It codes for CASRNSGEQNEQYF.

The chain has TRBV7-9 and TRBJ1-5; TRBD1 agrees at 7 bases. V shed 5 bases, J shed 3 bases, and the junction held 4 bases outside the gene matches. CDR3 size: 14 residues. Germline lookup yields CDR1 SEHNR and CDR2 FQNEAQ (reference sequence). The DNA for the CDR3 is TGTGCCAGCAGCGCAGGGGGTTTCAATCAGCCCCAGCATTTT. It specifies CASSAGGFNQPQHF.

The chain uses TRBV7-9 and TRBJ1-1; D gene uncertain. Germline V CDR1 and CDR2: SEHNR, FQNEAQ (reference sequence). Trimming took 8 bases from V and 3 from J, leaving 10 bases between them. This CDR3 region has 12 residues. The CDR3 region has the DNA TGTGCCAGCGCGGAAATGGACACTGAAGCTTTCTTT. Translation: CASAEMDTEAFF.

This chain joins TRBV6-6 and TRBJ2-7; the D gene is possibly TRBD2 (5 bases). The germline V gene encodes CDR1 MNHNY and CDR2 SVGAGI (reference sequence). Trimming took off 7 bases at V and 3 bases at J, with 13 bases between the two ends. CDR3 length: 13 residues. CDR3: CASTRTGNYEQYF. CDR3 DNA sequence: TGTGCCAGCACCAGGACGGGGAACTACGAGCAGTACTTC.

This clone appeared a few times. V and J are TRBV6-1 and TRBJ2-1, with TRBD2 as a possible D gene (5 bases). Trimming removed 4 bases from V and 7 bases from J, with 14 bases in between. This CDR3 region has 14 residues. The germline CDR1 and CDR2 sequences are MNHNS and SASEGT. CDR3 nucleotide sequence: TGTGCCAGCAGTGTCGGGGATGCCCGTAATGAGCAGTTCTTC. Protein product: CASSVGDARNEQFF.

V usage is TRBV12-5 and J usage is TRBJ1-5, with TRBD1 matching over 9 bases. V shed 6 bases, J shed 3 bases, and the junction held 6 bases outside the gene matches. Germline V gene lookup returns CDR1 LGHNT and CDR2 FRNRAP. CDR3 length: 15 amino acids. CDR3 in amino acids: CASGGDRAINQPQHF. The CDR3 nucleotides read TGTGCTAGTGGGGGGGACAGGGCGATCAATCAGCCCCAGCATTTT. Filled out from reference TRBV12-5 and TRBJ1-5, the complete variable domain reads DARVTQTPRHKVTEMGQEVTMRCQPILGHNTVFWYRQTMMQGLELLAYFRNRAPLDDSGMPKDRFSAEMPDATLATLKIQPSEPRDSAVYFCASGGDRAINQPQHFGDGTRLSIL.

This rearrangement joins TRBV9 to TRBJ2-7, with TRBD1 identical over 7 bases. Germline assignment: CDR1 SGDLS and CDR2 YYNGEE. The CDR3 has 14 amino acids. Trimming took 0 bases from V and 3 from J; bases not matched to a gene: 3. DNA of the CDR3: TGTGCCAGCAGCGTAGATGGGACAGACTACGAGCAGTACTTC. Protein product: CASSVDGTDYEQYF.

This chain uses TRBV10-3 with TRBJ1-1; D remains ambiguous. Trimming stripped 0 bases from V and 1 base from J, with 6 bases between. Germline assignment: CDR1 ENHRY and CDR2 SYGVKD. The CDR3 is 14 residues long. Here the CDR3 DNA reads TGTGCCATCAGTGAGTCGGGCAGGAACACTGAAGCTTTCTTT. Its translation is CAISESGRNTEAFF.

V and J are TRBV29-1 and TRBJ2-3; 13 bases match TRBD2. Germline V gene sequence: CDR1 SQVTM, CDR2 ANQGSEA. This CDR3 is 14 amino acids long. V lost 6 bases and J lost 4; bases outside the gene matches: 4. CDR3 nucleotides: TGCAGCGTCCGACTAGCGGGGGGCCCAGATACGCAGTATTTT. Translating gives CSVRLAGGPDTQYF.

This rearrangement joins TRBV4-2 to TRBJ2-5, with 12 bases aligning to TRBD2. The CDR3 runs 15 residues. CDR1 and CDR2 from the germline V gene are LGHNA and YNFKEQ. After removal of 4 bases from V and 5 bases from J, the junction contained 5 bases not matched to a gene. In DNA form, the CDR3 reads TGTGCCAGCAGCCGCAGACTAGCGGGGGATGAGACCCAGTACTTC. Translating it yields CASSRRLAGDETQYF.

The chain has TRBV12-5 and TRBJ2-7; 7 nucleotides align to TRBD1. J was trimmed by 0 bases and V by 0 bases; bases with no gene match: 11. Germline CDR1 is LGHNT and CDR2 is FRNRAP. This CDR3 comprises 18 residues. CDR3: CASGLVNGRDSRSYEQYF. In DNA, the CDR3 is TGTGCTAGTGGTTTGGTAAATGGTAGGGACAGCCGCTCCTACGAGCAGTACTTC.

The rearrangement links TRBV4-3 to TRBJ2-1, with TRBD2 matching 9 bases. The germline gives CDR1 LGHNA, CDR2 YSLEER. CDR3 length: 16 residues. The V segment lost 5 bases and the J segment 3 bases; nucleotides outside the gene matches: 8. The chain's CDR3 is CASSARLAGNYNEQFF. CDR3 DNA sequence: TGCGCCAGCAGCGCTCGCCTAGCGGGAAACTACAATGAGCAGTTCTTC.

This clone was detected only a few times. The V gene is TRBV27, the J gene TRBJ2-7; 8 bases align to TRBD1. The CDR3 has 14 residues. The germline V gene has CDR1 MNHEY and CDR2 SMNVEV (reference sequence). J was trimmed by 5 bases and V by 6 bases; bases with no gene match: 9. In DNA, the CDR3 is TGTGCCAGCAGCGACAGGGGCGTCCTAAACGAGCAGTACTTC. Translated: CASSDRGVLNEQYF.

J is TRBJ2-3 and V is TRBV29-1; tentative D call: TRBD2 (7 bases). V was trimmed by 3 bases and J by 4 bases, leaving 11 bases between them. CDR3 length: 13 amino acids. In germline, CDR1 is SQVTM, CDR2 ANQGSEA. This chain's CDR3 is CSVEGGQADTQYF. In DNA form, the CDR3 reads TGCAGCGTTGAGGGGGGGCAAGCAGATACGCAGTATTTT.